This TCR beta chain derives from a study of cytomegalovirus exposure and HLA in healthy donors. The germline V gene has CDR1 SGHDN and CDR2 FVKESK. The CDR3 is 17 amino acids. The trim removed 2 bases at V and 8 bases at J, leaving 12 bases unmatched. PCR used 60 Vbeta primers and 13 Jbeta primers. This table comes from immunoSEQ multiplex PCR, and its TCRdb copy is limited to in-frame clones, with some not included. Of roughly 150,000 clones in the sample, 80% were seen once. The TCR originated in a man younger than 40 in good health and CMV-seronegative. Sequencing was carried out using PBMCs. The chain carries TRBV14 and TRBJ1-4; 9 bases agree with TRBD1. This CDR3 is CASSQSKGDRDHEKLFF. The DNA for the CDR3 is TGTGCCAGCAGCCAATCAAAGGGGGACAGGGACCACGAAAAACTGTTTTTT. The full variable domain, its missing parts supplied by reference TRBV14 and TRBJ1-4, is EAGVTQFPSHSVIEKGQTVTLRCDPISGHDNLYWYRRVMGKEIKFLLHFVKESKQDESGMPNNRFLAERTGGTYSTLKVQPAELEDSGVYFCASSQSKGDRDHEKLFFGSGTQLSVL.